This T cell receptor (beta chain) originates from a study of glioma-infiltrating T cells after dendritic cell vaccination. The protocol was immunoSEQ multiplex PCR, while the TCRdb copy is restricted to in-frame clones and leaves out a portion. The sample gives 90,000 to 110,000 clones, 90% of which show up once; approximately 2.7% is in the top ten. Overall study findings and caveats: No direct clonality-survival link was found; a diverse polyclonal response may matter. The cohort had few patients with full blood and tumor sets.

Specified time point: after dendritic cell vaccination, including at tumor progression/relapse. PBMC sampling occurred before vaccination, two weeks after the third dose, and at progression. CDR1 and CDR2 from the germline V gene are SGHTA and FQGTGA. The CDR3 has 12 amino acids. V lost 5 bases and J 6 bases, leaving 9 bases between the germline ends. With respect to this clone: Its antigen is unidentified.

The chain couples TRBV7-3 to TRBJ2-3; D is uncertain. Material: blood, obtained after dendritic cell vaccination. The TCR originated in a human donor with glioblastoma. CDR3 sequence (DNA): TGTGCCAGCAGCCCAAGCCCGGATACGCAGTATTTT. Its translation: CASSPSPDTQYF.